This note documents a single T cell receptor (beta chain) sequence. No antigen is known for it. Base-call qualities are not available, and no considerably larger clone is one nucleotide away. These data belong to a study of blood T cell repertoires in COVID-19 (dated by TCRdb to the early 2020s). General notes on the study: The collaborator samples originated in the United States, Italy and Spain and spanned the acute and convalescent phases of COVID-19. The prospective study material was composed of cDNA or gDNA derived from T cells, B-cell-depleted T cells, or PBMCs. Deeply sampled blood TCRbeta repertoires from subjects exposed to, actively infected with, or recovered from COVID-19 were included in the dataset. The repertoires were released in a freely available public database intended as a resource for research on the immune response to SARS-CoV-2. The samples were drawn from two sources: the first 160 participants of the ongoing ImmuneRACE study, and 950 to 1,500 subjects contributed by 6 global collaborators. Nearly every sample came with metadata listing a de-identified subject ID, COVID-19 status, age in years and sex. Where HLA class I and class II types were available, the types were taken from metadata supplied by the sample provider, not from assay-based typing.

The investigation overall reported the following: How much clinical and demographic metadata was included differed by source and by participant, and the metadata was provided uncurated.

TCRbeta CDR3 regions were amplified from genomic DNA using the immunoSEQ Assay, a bias-controlled multiplex PCR. In the paper's pipeline: Within the assay, amplification of reference gene primers was used to estimate how many nucleated cells each sample contained. To quantify the absolute abundance of each unique TCRbeta CDR3 rearrangement, sequence reads were collapsed and filtered. For each sample, productive Simpson clonality was calculated as the square root of Simpson's diversity index across productive rearrangements. TCRdb retrieved this table from immuneACCESS and kept in-frame rearrangements only. Not all clones are present; in checked studies, unresolved V genes account for under half, and no reason is known for the remainder. D and trimming were read from the DNA, whereas the V and J calls and clone size are those reported in that table. In this sample the table shows 70,000 or so clones, about 90% of which occur a single time. The biggest ten clones account for more than 5% of the sample.

Collaborating institutions collected whole blood in K2EDTA tubes following their own protocols. Collaborator samples were shipped for TCRbeta analysis as frozen whole blood, isolated PBMCs, or DNA extracted from either sample type. The CDR3, from cysteine to phenylalanine, totals 18 residues. The DNA shown is the 54-base CDR3, in frame from base 1. The chain joins TRBV21-1 to TRBJ2-7; TRBD2 reflects the table's D call only, with no check against the DNA. TRBV21-1 corresponds to a pseudogene. The sample consisted of peripheral blood. This sequence originates from a man aged 45-60 years with active COVID-19. In nucleotides, the sequence is TGTGCCAGCAGCAAAAGGGGACTAGGGACTAGCGGGAGTATCGAGCAGTACTTC. Its coded protein is CASSKRGLGTSGSIEQYF.